One sample yielded the 2 T cell receptor beta chains listed below, sequenced in a study of tumor T cells in aggressive B-cell lymphoma. Clones were sequenced by immunoSEQ multiplex PCR, and TCRdb holds only the in-frame ones, with some missing. Seen here are several thousand clones, about 90% observed once, and the top ten hold roughly 2.8%. The sequenced material came from tumor tissue. Receptors were obtained from an adult with diffuse large B cell lymphoma.

V and J are TRBV18 and TRBJ2-2; 9 bases align to TRBD2. V dropped 3 bases and J dropped 4; count of bases not matched to a gene: 6. The CDR3 is 16 amino acids. The germline CDR1 and CDR2 sequences are KGHSH and LQKENI. The chain's CDR3 is CASSPLREGSTGELFF. The CDR3 DNA follows: TGTGCCAGCTCACCTCTGCGGGAGGGGAGCACCGGGGAGCTGTTTTTT. Combining the CDR3 with reference TRBV18 and TRBJ2-2 gives the whole variable domain NAGVMQNPRHLVRRRGQEARLRCSPMKGHSHVYWYRQLPEEGLKFMVYLQKENIIDESGMPKERFSAEFPKEGPSILRIQQVVRGDSAAYFCASSPLREGSTGELFFGEGSRLTVL.

The chain uses TRBV28 and TRBJ1-6; D is perhaps TRBD1 (5 bases). In germline, CDR1 is MDHEN, CDR2 SYDVKM. CDR3 length: 15 amino acids. Deletions cut 6 bases from V and 7 bases from J, with 16 bases between. The CDR3 loop reads CASSRPRALNSPLHF. The CDR3 region has the DNA TGTGCCAGCAGCCGGCCCAGGGCTTTGAATTCACCCCTCCACTTT.